These 7 T cell receptor beta chains came from one sample sequenced in a study of beta chain features in type 1 diabetes. Broader study findings: Shortening of TCRB CDR3s, moderate but significant, appeared in all four CD4+ subsets of Type 1 diabetes patients.

These TCRs' antigens remain unknown. TCRB transcripts that were expressed got sequenced, as all of the isolated RNA had been reverse transcribed. Sequencing was performed with immunoSEQ multiplex PCR; in TCRdb, only in-frame clones are kept and a portion is missing. This sample has about 160,000 clones, with around 7.8% found just once. Sequenced sample: central memory CD4+ T cells from blood. Receptor source: a woman aged 40 to 50 with type 1 diabetes.

The genes are TRBV7-3 and TRBJ1-1; D gene uncertain. CDR1 is SGHTA and CDR2 is FQGTGA in the germline V gene. Trimming left V 2 bases short and J 1 base short, with 5 bases between. This CDR3 has 13 residues. The CDR3 reads CASSLQQNTEAFF. In DNA form, the CDR3 reads TGTGCCAGCAGCTTACAACAGAACACTGAAGCTTTCTTT.

There are a few counts of this clone. This chain connects TRBV14 to TRBJ2-2, with TRBD1 matching over 8 bases. V was clipped by 4 bases and J by 4 bases; unmatched bases: 2. The germline CDR1 and CDR2 sequences are SGHDN and FVKESK. CDR3 size: 14 residues. The CDR3 coding sequence is TGTGCCAGCAGCCGAGACAGGGGCACCGGGGAGCTGTTTTTT. Translating gives CASSRDRGTGELFF.

This clone occurred many times. The chain carries TRBV14 and TRBJ2-2; 13 nucleotides agree with TRBD2. Germline loops: CDR1 SGHDN, CDR2 FVKESK. V gave up 1 base and J gave up 5 bases; unmatched junction bases: 4. CDR3 length equals 17 residues. The CDR3 loop reads CASSQVPGLAGTGELFF. CDR3 in DNA: TGTGCCAGCAGCCAAGTCCCGGGACTAGCGGGGACCGGGGAGCTGTTTTTT.

V and J are TRBV7-2 and TRBJ2-1; the D gene is possibly TRBD1 (6 bases). The CDR3 contains 14 residues. V was clipped by 5 bases and J by 6 bases, with 14 bases between them. Germline V gene lookup returns CDR1 SGHTA and CDR2 FQGNSA. CDR3 amino acids: CASSPLTGPNEQFF. The CDR3 bases are TGTGCCAGCAGCCCCCTGACAGGACCCAATGAGCAGTTCTTC. Together with reference TRBV7-2 and TRBJ2-1, the CDR3 gives the full variable domain: GAGVSQSPSNKVTEKGKDVELRCDPISGHTALYWYRQSLGQGLEFLIYFQGNSAPDKSGLPSDRFSAERTGGSVSTLTIQRTQQEDSAVYLCASSPLTGPNEQFFGPGTRLTVL.

The rearrangement uses TRBV30 and TRBJ1-1; the match to TRBD1 covers 9 bases. The CDR3 length is 14 residues. With V trimmed by 5 bases and J by 5 bases, 9 bases remained unmatched. Germline V gene lookup returns CDR1 GTSNPN and CDR2 SVGIG (reference sequence). The DNA for the CDR3 is TGTGCCTGGCGAGTCGGGACAGGGTCGACTGAAGCTTTCTTT. Amino acids: CAWRVGTGSTEAFF.

This clone has only a few counts. The CDR3, as DNA: TGTGCCAGCAGCGTAGGAAGCGGGAGAGAGCAGTTCTTC. Protein: CASSVGSGREQFF. This chain joins TRBV9 and TRBJ2-1; 8 positions agree with TRBD2. The CDR3 is 13 amino acids. J lost 10 bases, V lost 0 bases, and 3 bases had no gene match. The germline V gene has CDR1 SGDLS and CDR2 YYNGEE.

This clone was seen a single time. The chain combines TRBV5-1 with TRBJ2-1; 10 bases match TRBD2. The CDR3 is made up of 16 amino acids. After removal of 0 bases from V and 7 bases from J, the junction contained 7 bases not matched to a gene. Per germline, CDR1 SGHRS and CDR2 YFSETQ. The CDR3 bases are TGCGCCAGCAGCTTGGAAGCTAGCGGGAGTATAAATGAGCAGTTCTTC. Translated: CASSLEASGSINEQFF.